These 3 T cell receptor beta chains originate from one sample sequenced in a study of spatial heterogeneity in lung cancer. Each CDR3 protein is one row after TCRdb ran MiXCR on the 5' RACE reads. The data contain about 50,000 distinct CDR3 sequences, 6% to 9.5% of them singletons. Time point in this sample: sample taken at primary tumor resection. Whole RNA, which was extracted from tumor, nontumor lung tissue or frozen PBMC, was sequenced without any cell sorting. The source material was PBMCs, sampled at surgery. All receptors come from a female donor with early-stage non-small cell lung cancer.

This clonotype occurred many times. This chain uses TRBV20-1 with TRBJ2-3; TRBD2 matches at 8 bases. Per the germline V gene, CDR1 is DFQATT and CDR2 is SNEGSKA (reference sequence). The CDR3 has 16 amino acids. V lost 3 bases to trimming and J lost 2 bases; unmatched junction nucleotides: 10. CDR3 sequence: CSASYLAAGDTDTQYF. The CDR3 DNA reads TGCAGTGCTAGTTACCTGGCAGCGGGGGACACAGATACGCAGTATTTT.

This clonotype was seen more than once but under ten times. This chain connects TRBV30 to TRBJ2-5, with D unclear. Trimming removed 4 bases from V and 2 bases from J, with 8 bases in between. Germline V CDR1 and CDR2: GTSNPN, SVGIG (reference sequence). The CDR3 consists of 12 residues. CDR3 loop: CAWKDKQETQYF. The CDR3, as DNA: TGTGCCTGGAAAGATAAACAAGAGACCCAGTACTTC.

The sample holds many counts of this clonotype. This chain connects TRBV7-9 to TRBJ2-2; D uncertain. Per the germline V gene, CDR1 is SEHNR and CDR2 is FQNEAQ (reference sequence). The CDR3 has 13 residues. V dropped 11 bases and J dropped 0 bases, with 10 bases sitting between them. CDR3 bases: TGTGCCTCCGAAGGCCCGAACACCGGGGAGCTGTTTTTT. Amino acid sequence: CASEGPNTGELFF.